Listed here are 15 T cell receptor beta chains from one sample, sequenced in a study of blood T cell repertoires in COVID-19. Clones were sequenced by immunoSEQ multiplex PCR, and TCRdb holds only the in-frame ones, with some missing. Among some 47,000 clones, around 80% were seen once, and the ten largest hold around 44%. The sample was peripheral blood. Receptors originate from a human donor in a cohort sampled during active COVID-19.

Concerning this clone itself: A read error may produce the germline difference seen at one junction end. The V gene is TRBV2, the J gene TRBJ1-4; D uncertain. Germline V gene sequence: CDR1 SNHLY, CDR2 FYNNEI. The CDR3 spans 16 residues. The DNA for the CDR3 is TGTGCCACCAGTCCGGGGATCTTGACAACTAATGAAAAACTGTTTTTT. Translation: CATSPGILTTNEKLFF. Combining the CDR3 with reference TRBV2 and TRBJ1-4 gives the whole variable domain EPEVTQTPSHQVTQMGQEVILRCVPISNHLYFYWYRQILGQKVEFLVSFYNNEISEKSEIFDDQFSVERPDGSNFTLKIRSTKLEDSAMYFCATSPGILTTNEKLFFGSGTQLSVL.

V gene TRBV19 combines with J gene TRBJ1-1, with TRBD1 identical over 9 bases. The CDR3 is 17 residues long. Looked up from germline, CDR1 is LNHDA and CDR2 is SQIVND (reference sequence). V was pared by 6 bases and J by 3 bases, with 14 bases of the junction left unmatched. The CDR3 sequence is CASSPPGQGLGDTEAFF. DNA for the CDR3: TGTGCCAGTAGCCCACCGGGACAGGGATTAGGAGACACTGAAGCTTTCTTT.

This sequence joins TRBV10-1 and TRBJ2-3; 10 bases agree with TRBD2. Looked up from germline, CDR1 is WNHNN and CDR2 is SYGVQD (reference sequence). V lost 5 bases to trimming and J lost 4 bases; unmatched junction nucleotides: 3. This CDR3 is built from 14 residues. CDR3 residues: CASSSGGDPDTQYF. The CDR3 nucleotides read TGCGCCAGCAGTAGCGGGGGGGACCCAGATACGCAGTATTTT.

This chain joins TRBV27 and TRBJ2-3; D is perhaps TRBD2 (6 bases). The ends were cut back, 4 bases at V and 4 bases at J, with 21 bases in the middle. The V gene's germline CDR1 is MNHEY and CDR2 SMNVEV (reference sequence). This CDR3 has 17 residues. The CDR3 here is CASSYIGGAEEADTQYF. CDR3 nucleotide sequence: TGTGCCAGCAGTTATATTGGAGGGGCAGAGGAAGCAGATACGCAGTATTTT.

The CDR3 bases are TGCGCCAGCAGTATGCCGGGACAGGGAAAGACTGAAGCTTTCTTT. Translated, it gives CASSMPGQGKTEAFF. The chain recombines TRBV4-3 with TRBJ1-1; the match to TRBD1 covers 9 bases. CDR1 LGHNA and CDR2 YSLEER come from the germline V gene. Unmatched junction bases numbered 10, after V lost 6 bases and J lost 5 bases. The CDR3 is made up of 15 amino acids.

The chain couples TRBV4-2 to TRBJ2-7, with 8 bases aligning to TRBD1. V lost 3 bases to trimming and J lost 5 bases; unmatched junction nucleotides: 3. The CDR3 is 13 residues long. CDR1 and CDR2 from the germline V gene are LGHNA and YNFKEQ. The DNA of the CDR3 is TGTGCCAGCAGCCATGGACAGGGCCACGAGCAGTACTTC. It encodes CASSHGQGHEQYF.

This sequence joins TRBV15 and TRBJ2-1; D is perhaps TRBD1 (6 bases). V lost 2 bases, J lost 0 bases, and 14 bases lay in between. Germline V lookup: CDR1 LNHNV, CDR2 YYDKDF (reference sequence). The CDR3 runs 17 residues. Here the CDR3 reads CATSRQGSPFSYNEQFF. The CDR3 DNA reads as TGTGCCACCAGCAGACAGGGGTCCCCCTTCTCCTACAATGAGCAGTTCTTC.

The CDR3, as DNA: TGTGCCAGCAGCTTGGACAGTGTCAGGTTAAATTCACCCCTCCACTTT. Translation gives CASSLDSVRLNSPLHF. The chain uses TRBV7-9 and TRBJ1-6, with D possibly being TRBD1 (6 bases). CDR1 is SEHNR, CDR2 FQNEAQ, per germline (reference sequence). CDR3 size: 16 residues. V was clipped by 3 bases and J by 7 bases, with 16 bases between them.

The chain recombines TRBV7-8 with TRBJ2-3; 9 nucleotides align to TRBD2. CDR3 length equals 16 residues. The V segment lost 5 bases and the J segment 0 bases; nucleotides outside the gene matches: 6. CDR1 and CDR2 from the germline V gene are SGHVS and FQNEAQ. CDR3 loop: CASSTSGGSSTDTQYF. The CDR3 DNA sequence: TGTGCCAGCAGCACGAGCGGGGGGAGTAGCACAGATACGCAGTATTTT.

This sequence joins TRBV10-3 and TRBJ2-2; 12 bases fit TRBD2. Germline CDR1 and CDR2: ENHRY and SYGVKD. Germline trimming cut 6 bases from V and 1 base from J; bases unmatched to any gene: 9. The CDR3 is 18 residues long. DNA for the CDR3: TGTGCCATCAGAAGAACTATGACTAGCGGGGGGAACACCGGGGAGCTGTTTTTT. Protein sequence: CAIRRTMTSGGNTGELFF.

This clone was detected only once. The V and J genes are TRBV10-3 and TRBJ2-6; 8 bases map to TRBD1. The trim removed 4 bases at V and 2 bases at J, leaving 7 bases unmatched. The germline gives CDR1 ENHRY, CDR2 SYGVKD. The CDR3 runs 17 residues. Here the CDR3 DNA reads TGTGCCATCAGTGGAGGACAGGGCACACCTGGGGCCAACGTCCTGACTTTC. This translates into CAISGGQGTPGANVLTF.

The gene calls are TRBV10-1 and TRBJ2-3; 13 positions agree with TRBD2. This CDR3 region has 15 residues. In germline, CDR1 is WNHNN, CDR2 SYGVQD (reference sequence). V lost 6 bases, J lost 5 bases, and 5 bases stayed unmatched. CDR3: CASSRGTSGEDTQYF. In DNA form, the CDR3 reads TGCGCCAGCAGCCGGGGGACTAGCGGGGAAGATACGCAGTATTTT.

The V call is TRBV28, the J call TRBJ2-4; D gene unclear. Germline CDR1 and CDR2: MDHEN and SYDVKM. The CDR3 spans 20 residues. The germline V and J ends were trimmed by 2 bases and 0 bases, with 23 bases remaining between them. The CDR3 loop reads CASSLIPLSSTRVAKNIQYF. The CDR3 DNA reads as TGTGCCAGCAGTTTAATACCCCTTTCGTCAACTCGGGTAGCCAAAAACATTCAGTACTTC.

The chain links TRBV29-1 to TRBJ2-3, with D maybe TRBD1 (6 bases). Germline V gene data show CDR1 as SQVTM and CDR2 as ANQGSEA. The CDR3 loop spans 13 amino acids. Trimming shortened V by 6 bases and J by 3 bases, and 13 bases separated the two germline ends. CDR3 sequence reads: CSVAEGQTDTQYF. CDR3 coding DNA: TGCAGCGTCGCTGAAGGACAGACAGATACGCAGTATTTT.

This chain connects TRBV10-3 to TRBJ2-5; TRBD1 might be the D (6 bases). CDR3 length equals 13 residues. CDR1 and CDR2 (germline): ENHRY, SYGVKD. Deletions cut 10 bases from V and 2 bases from J, with 14 bases between. In DNA form, the CDR3 reads TGTGCCACCCTCCGACAGGAGCAAGAGACCCAGTACTTC. It specifies CATLRQEQETQYF.